This TCR beta chain is drawn from a study of T cells in localized non-small cell lung cancer. The study, taken as a whole, reports: Prolonged overall survival went with higher T cell density in the blood. It was uninvolved adjacent lung that showed the highest T cell clonality, exceeding tumor. Without multi-region sequencing, intratumor heterogeneity could not be excluded. When the top 100 tumor clones were examined, a median approximately 59 of them also appeared in the adjacent lung, which was paired and uninvolved.

This clone was picked up one time. No antigen is known for it. Germline loops: CDR1 SEHNR, CDR2 FQNEAQ (reference sequence). The length of the CDR3 is 15 residues. J gave up 2 bases and V 4 bases, and 4 bases lay outside the gene matches. Assay: immunoSEQ multiplex PCR; the TCRdb copy retains only in-frame clones and omits some. Among approximately 100,000 clones listed, roughly 91% were seen once. The V and J genes are TRBV7-9 and TRBJ2-3, with TRBD1 identical over 9 bases. This sequence was found in a woman aged 40-69 years with stage II squamous cell lung carcinoma. The specimen was PBMCs, collected before any cancer treatment. DNA of the CDR3: TGTGCCAGCAGCTCGGACAGGGGATTCACAGATACGCAGTATTTT. Its translation is CASSSDRGFTDTQYF.